The following is a T cell receptor beta chain sequence with its context. The antigen is undetermined. Sequenced by immunoSEQ multiplex PCR; TCRdb stores in-frame clones only, minus some. The table includes fewer than 20,000 clones, 84% detected once. Between the trimmed V and J ends, which lost 6 bases and 8 bases, there was a span of 20 bases. The germline V gene encodes CDR1 MDHEN and CDR2 SYDVKM. This CDR3 has 15 residues. The data were taken from a study of STAT3 mutations in large granular lymphocyte leukemia. Whole-study findings and limits: At least one immunodominant TCR beta clonotype appeared in every T-cell large granular lymphocyte leukemia patient.

The TCR originated in a man in his fifties with T-cell large granular lymphocyte leukemia. Some clones in this sample may be carry-over from other donors' samples. Specimen: peripheral blood mononuclear cells. This chain uses TRBV28 with TRBJ2-1; tentative D call: TRBD2 (6 bases). CDR3 coding DNA: TGTGCCAGCAGAGGCGGGGTCGTTCGTGCCGATGAGCAGTTCTTC. This sequence encodes CASRGGVVRADEQFF. The variable domain in full, completed from reference TRBV28 and TRBJ2-1, reads DVKVTQSSRYLVKRTGEKVFLECVQDMDHENMFWYRQDPGLGLRLIYFSYDVKMKEKGDIPEGYSVSREKKERFSLILESASTNQTSMYLCASRGGVVRADEQFFGPGTRLTVL.